The 21 T cell receptor beta chains listed next were all sequenced from one sample in a study of cytomegalovirus exposure and HLA in healthy donors. In the PCR, 60 Vbeta and 13 Jbeta primers were used. Sequenced by immunoSEQ multiplex PCR; TCRdb stores in-frame clones only, minus some. In the table there are about 150,000 clones, 60% to 80% of which are singletons. The specimen sequenced was PBMCs. The receptors shown here come from a male donor in good health and CMV-seronegative.

This clone was observed once. The chain uses TRBV6-5 and TRBJ1-6; TRBD1 matches 8 bases. Germline-derived CDR1 and CDR2 are MNHEY and SVGAGI. The ends lost 0 bases at V and 10 bases at J; junction bases unmatched: 8. The CDR3 extends over 16 amino acids. CDR3 sequence: CASSYSISTGASPLHF. The CDR3 coding sequence is TGTGCCAGCAGTTACTCGATATCGACAGGGGCCTCACCCCTCCACTTT.

This clone has only a few counts. The rearrangement joins TRBV9 to TRBJ2-1, with D possibly being TRBD1 (6 bases). The CDR3 has 14 amino acids. V was shortened by 0 bases and J by 9 bases, with 13 bases between the two germline ends. Germline CDR1 and CDR2: SGDLS and YYNGEE. The CDR3 DNA reads TGTGCCAGCAGCGTAGCGGCAGGGGACACTGAGCAGTTCTTC. Protein sequence: CASSVAAGDTEQFF.

The chain uses TRBV7-2 and TRBJ1-6; no definite D call. Germline assignment: CDR1 SGHTA and CDR2 FQGNSA. The ends were cut back, 1 base at V and 10 bases at J, with 17 bases in the middle. This CDR3 spans 16 amino acids. The CDR3 spells CASSLVPGRNGSPLHF. CDR3 bases: TGTGCCAGCAGCTTAGTCCCGGGGAGAAACGGGTCACCCCTCCACTTT.

This clone was observed a few times. The rearrangement joins TRBV12-5 to TRBJ2-7; 7 bases line up with TRBD1. In germline, CDR1 is LGHNT, CDR2 FRNRAP. The V and J ends lost 4 bases and 2 bases, in that order; junction bases with no gene match: 8. This CDR3 comprises 15 residues. The CDR3 protein is CASGSPTGDTYEQYF. As DNA, the CDR3 is TGTGCTAGTGGTTCACCTACAGGGGACACCTACGAGCAGTACTTC.

The rearrangement joins TRBV6-1 to TRBJ2-7, with 7 bases matching TRBD1. The germline V gene has CDR1 MNHNS and CDR2 SASEGT. The junction had 7 bases not matched to a gene; V was cut back by 5 bases and J by 3 bases. This CDR3 is built from 14 residues. The CDR3 is CASSPPGQSYEQYF. Here the CDR3 DNA reads TGTGCCAGCAGTCCTCCGGGACAGAGCTACGAGCAGTACTTC.

This chain connects TRBV19 to TRBJ1-1, with 7 bases that match TRBD1. CDR1 is LNHDA, CDR2 SQIVND, per germline (reference sequence). There are 15 residues in the CDR3. V gave up 2 bases and J gave up 1 base; unmatched junction bases: 4. The CDR3 reads CASSIRDRANTEAFF. For the CDR3, the DNA is TGTGCCAGTAGTATAAGGGACAGAGCGAACACTGAAGCTTTCTTT.

The sample holds one count of this clone. V is TRBV29-1 and J is TRBJ1-3, with no clear D. The CDR3 has 13 amino acids. Trimming cost V 2 bases and J 3 bases, with 8 bases left between them. Germline CDR1 reads SQVTM; CDR2 reads ANQGSEA. The CDR3 loop reads CSVEPGSGNTIYF. In DNA, the CDR3 is TGCAGCGTTGAACCCGGGAGTGGAAACACCATATATTTT.

A single count supports this clone. At one end the junction does not follow the germline gene, possibly because of a read error. The chain carries TRBV7-9 and TRBJ2-3, with 10 bases lining up with TRBD2. This CDR3 is built from 14 residues. The germline V gene has CDR1 SEHNR and CDR2 FQNEAQ (reference sequence). As DNA, the CDR3 is TGTTCCAGCAGCTCTAGCGGGGGAATAGATACGCAGTATTTT. Protein: CSSSSSGGIDTQYF.

This chain uses TRBV7-9 with TRBJ1-1, with a possible D match to TRBD1 (5 bases). The CDR3 loop spans 14 amino acids. Trimming removed 5 bases at V and 1 base at J, with 11 bases between. Germline values: CDR1 SEHNR, CDR2 FQNEAQ (reference sequence). The CDR3 is CASSARTQNTEAFF. Here the CDR3 DNA reads TGTGCCAGCAGCGCCCGGACACAGAACACTGAAGCTTTCTTT.

V and J are TRBV12-5 and TRBJ2-7, with 8 nucleotides matching TRBD2. This CDR3 comprises 15 residues. Germline trimming cut 6 bases from V and 3 bases from J; bases unmatched to any gene: 10. The germline V gene has CDR1 LGHNT and CDR2 FRNRAP. The CDR3 bases are TGTGCTAGTGGCCCGCCCCGGGGGGGGGTCTACGAGCAGTACTTC. This codes for CASGPPRGGVYEQYF.

This clone occurred a few times. The V gene is TRBV4-1, the J gene TRBJ1-5, with D perhaps matching TRBD1 (6 bases). The germline gives CDR1 MGHRA, CDR2 YSYEKL. Deletions cut 4 bases from V and 5 bases from J, with 9 bases between. The CDR3 runs to 13 residues. CDR3 coding DNA: TGCGCCAGCAGCCCACCAGGGGATCAGCCCCAGCATTTT. It translates to CASSPPGDQPQHF.

The chain combines TRBV27 with TRBJ1-2; TRBD1 might be the D (5 bases). Germline V gives CDR1 MNHEY, CDR2 SMNVEV (reference sequence). This CDR3 spans 18 amino acids. V gave up 0 bases and J gave up 6 bases, with 23 bases separating them. In nucleotides, the CDR3 is TGTGCCAGCAGTTTATCCCATTTGGGGGGTACAGATCTTGATGGCTACACCTTC. Translation: CASSLSHLGGTDLDGYTF.

This sequence joins TRBV30 and TRBJ2-2; TRBD1 agrees at 9 bases. J was trimmed by 4 bases and V by 3 bases; bases with no gene match: 3. Germline V gene data show CDR1 as GTSNPN and CDR2 as SVGIG (reference sequence). This CDR3 contains 14 residues. CDR3 DNA: TGTGCCTGGAGCGGACAGGGGATCACCGGGGAGCTGTTTTTT. It yields the protein CAWSGQGITGELFF.

The chain has TRBV9 and TRBJ1-2; D ambiguous. Germline assignment: CDR1 SGDLS and CDR2 YYNGEE. This CDR3 spans 13 amino acids. V was pared by 5 bases and J by 4 bases, with 12 bases between. In DNA, the CDR3 is TGTGCCAGCAGTGTTAGCGGTGGCTATGGCTACACCTTC. This codes for CASSVSGGYGYTF.

This sequence joins TRBV7-2 and TRBJ1-2; D is unresolved. V was trimmed by 7 bases and J by 8 bases, leaving 23 bases between them. The CDR3 is 15 residues long. The germline V gene has CDR1 SGHTA and CDR2 FQGNSA. CDR3 amino acids: CASTPGGETNWGYTF. The CDR3 DNA sequence: TGTGCCAGCACCCCGGGAGGCGAGACCAACTGGGGCTACACCTTC.

Of note for this clone: Its ends do not fully match the called genes, so a read error is possible. Other DNA sequences in the same sample also yield this CDR3. The chain carries TRBV15 and TRBJ2-5; TRBD1 agrees at 8 bases. CDR1 is LNHNV and CDR2 is YYDKDF in the germline V gene (reference sequence). The CDR3 extends over 16 amino acids. The chain's CDR3 is CATSFGNTGGYGTQYF. The CDR3 DNA sequence: TGTGCTACCAGCTTTGGGAATACAGGGGGTTACGGGACCCAGTACTTC.

The sample holds a few counts of this clone. This chain connects TRBV7-2 to TRBJ2-2; TRBD1 matches 7 bases. The J segment lost 0 bases and the V segment lost 8 bases, leaving 3 bases of the junction unmatched. The CDR3 is 14 amino acids. Germline CDR1 is SGHTA and CDR2 is FQGNSA. CDR3 in DNA: TGTGCCAGCGGACAGGCGCCGAACACCGGGGAGCTGTTTTTT. Translation gives CASGQAPNTGELFF.

V usage is TRBV30 and J usage is TRBJ1-2, with TRBD1 matching over 11 bases. The CDR3 loop spans 15 amino acids. Looked up from germline, CDR1 is GTSNPN and CDR2 is SVGIG (reference sequence). Losses at the gene ends were 2 bases for V and 7 bases for J; bases not matched to a gene: 9. The CDR3 region has the DNA TGTGCCTGGAGTCTAAGGACAGGGGGCCTTGGTGGCTACACCTTC. Translated, it gives CAWSLRTGGLGGYTF.

On this clone itself: Different DNA sequences within this sample yield the same CDR3. V usage is TRBV25-1 and J usage is TRBJ1-6, with TRBD1 matching 7 bases. The germline V gene encodes CDR1 MGHDK and CDR2 SYGVNS. CDR3 length equals 15 residues. The V gene end was trimmed by 2 bases and the J gene end by 8 bases; junction bases not matched to a gene: 6. CDR3 nucleotides: TGTGCCAGCAGTGAACTAGACAGGGATGATTCACCCCTCCACTTT. The encoded protein is CASSELDRDDSPLHF.

The J gene is TRBJ1-1, the V gene TRBV2; D gene unclear. This CDR3 is 12 amino acids long. The V and J ends lost 3 bases and 4 bases respectively, with 6 bases between them. The V gene's germline CDR1 is SNHLY and CDR2 FYNNEI. The CDR3 sequence: CASSDRVTEAFF. The CDR3 DNA reads TGTGCCAGCAGTGACCGGGTCACTGAAGCTTTCTTT.

V usage is TRBV30 and J usage is TRBJ1-6; D gene uncertain. The V and J ends lost 1 base and 8 bases respectively, with 9 bases between them. The germline gives CDR1 GTSNPN, CDR2 SVGIG (reference sequence). The CDR3 is made up of 13 amino acids. CDR3 sequence (DNA): TGTGCCTGGAGTGGAGGTTTTGATTCACCCCTCCACTTT. Amino acid sequence: CAWSGGFDSPLHF.